This TCR beta chain was sequenced during a study of blood T cell repertoires in COVID-19. Overall study context: The analysed material was cDNA or gDNA that came from T cells, B-cell-depleted T cells, or PBMCs.

The V and J ends lost 0 bases and 0 bases respectively, with 15 bases between them. Germline lookup yields CDR1 SEHNR and CDR2 FQNEAQ (reference sequence). This CDR3 is built from 18 residues. Clones were read by immunoSEQ multiplex PCR, and TCRdb kept only the in-frame ones, dropping some. The table lists hundreds of thousands of clones, around nine tenths of them singletons. In terms of age and location, participants ranged from roughly 18 to 100 years and lived in roughly 22 US areas. V gene TRBV7-9 combines with J gene TRBJ1-3; unclear D gene. Sequenced sample: PBMCs or T cells enriched from blood (not recorded which). The origin of this receptor is a woman between 45 and 60 years old who had recovered from COVID-19. The CDR3 reads CASSLARSSDHSGNTIYF. The CDR3 nucleotides read TGTGCCAGCAGCTTAGCGAGGTCGTCAGACCACTCTGGAAACACCATATATTTT.